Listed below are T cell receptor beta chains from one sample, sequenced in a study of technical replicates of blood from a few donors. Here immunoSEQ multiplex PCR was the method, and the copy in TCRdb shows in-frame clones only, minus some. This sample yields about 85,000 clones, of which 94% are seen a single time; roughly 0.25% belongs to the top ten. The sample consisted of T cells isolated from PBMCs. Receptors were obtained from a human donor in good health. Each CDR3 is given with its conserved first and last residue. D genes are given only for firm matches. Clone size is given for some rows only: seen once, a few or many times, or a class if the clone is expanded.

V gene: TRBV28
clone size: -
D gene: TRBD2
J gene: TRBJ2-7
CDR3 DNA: TGTGCCAGCAGGGGGGGGTACGAGCAGTACTTC
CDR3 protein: CASRGGYEQYF

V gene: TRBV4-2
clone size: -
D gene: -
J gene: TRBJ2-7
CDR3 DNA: TGTGCCAGCAGCCAAAGCGTTAACGGACTACTCTACGAGCAGTACTTC
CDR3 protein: CASSQSVNGLLYEQYF

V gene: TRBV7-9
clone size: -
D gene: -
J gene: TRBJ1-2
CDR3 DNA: TGTGCCAGCAGCGTAGGGACGGGGGTATATGGCTACACCTTC
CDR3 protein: CASSVGTGVYGYTF

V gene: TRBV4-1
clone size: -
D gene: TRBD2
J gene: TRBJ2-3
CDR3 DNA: TGCGCCAGCAGCCAAGGGAGCGGGACTAGCACAGATACGCAGTATTTT
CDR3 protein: CASSQGSGTSTDTQYF

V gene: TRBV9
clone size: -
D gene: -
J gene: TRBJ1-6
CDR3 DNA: TGTGCCAGCAGCGTATTGGTAGCGCTCAACTATAATTCACCCCTCCACTTT
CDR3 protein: CASSVLVALNYNSPLHF

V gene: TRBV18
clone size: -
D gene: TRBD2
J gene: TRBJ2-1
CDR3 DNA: TGTGCCAGCTCACCGGGGACTAGCGACGGTGAGCAGTTCTTC
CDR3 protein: CASSPGTSDGEQFF

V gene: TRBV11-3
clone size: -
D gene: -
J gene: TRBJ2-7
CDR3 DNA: TGTGCCAGCAGAACCGACAGGCTCACTTACGAGCAGTACTTC
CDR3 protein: CASRTDRLTYEQYF

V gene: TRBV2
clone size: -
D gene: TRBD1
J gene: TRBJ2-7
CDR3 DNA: TGTGCCAGCAGTCCCGACAGGGGGGCCTACGAGCAGTACTTC
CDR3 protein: CASSPDRGAYEQYF

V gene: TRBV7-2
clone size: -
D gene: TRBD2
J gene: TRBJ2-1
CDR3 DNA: TGTGCCAGCAGCTACCGAGCGGGAGCCTACAATGAGCAGTTCTTC
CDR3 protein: CASSYRAGAYNEQFF

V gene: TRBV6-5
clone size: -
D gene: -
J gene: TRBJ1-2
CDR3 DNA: TGTGCCAGCGGCAGTAGGGAGAACTATGGCTACACCTTC
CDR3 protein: CASGSRENYGYTF

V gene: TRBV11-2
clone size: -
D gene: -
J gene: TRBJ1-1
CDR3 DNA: TGTGCCAGCAGCTTAGCCCAGGGGCCATTCACTGAAGCTTTCTTT
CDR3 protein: CASSLAQGPFTEAFF

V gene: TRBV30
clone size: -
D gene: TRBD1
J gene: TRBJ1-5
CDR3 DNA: TGTGCCTGGAGCCCAGACAGGGGAGCACGGCCCCAGCATTTT
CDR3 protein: CAWSPDRGARPQHF

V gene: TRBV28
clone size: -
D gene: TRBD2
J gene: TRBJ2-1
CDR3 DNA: TGTGCCAGCAGTTTATGGAGCGGGAGCCAGGATGAGCAGTTCTTC
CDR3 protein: CASSLWSGSQDEQFF

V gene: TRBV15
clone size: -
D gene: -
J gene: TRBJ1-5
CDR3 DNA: TGTGCCACCAGCAGCCGACAGGCCCCCAATCAGCCCCAGCATTTT
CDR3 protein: CATSSRQAPNQPQHF

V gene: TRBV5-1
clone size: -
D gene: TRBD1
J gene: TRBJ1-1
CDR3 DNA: TGCGCCAGCAGCTTGGACAGGGGTGAAGCTTTCTTT
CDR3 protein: CASSLDRGEAFF

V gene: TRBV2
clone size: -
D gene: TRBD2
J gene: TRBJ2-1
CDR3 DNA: TGTGCCAGCAGTGAAAAGCGGGAGGGCCAGAATGAGCAGTTCTTC
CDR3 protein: CASSEKREGQNEQFF

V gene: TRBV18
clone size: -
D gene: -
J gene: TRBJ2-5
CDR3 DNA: TGTGCCAGCTCACCACTATCAGGGCCCACGGAAGAGACCCAGTACTTC
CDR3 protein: CASSPLSGPTEETQYF

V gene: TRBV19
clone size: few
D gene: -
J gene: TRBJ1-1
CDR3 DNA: TGTGCCAGCAAGAACACTGAAGCTTTCTTT
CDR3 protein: CASKNTEAFF

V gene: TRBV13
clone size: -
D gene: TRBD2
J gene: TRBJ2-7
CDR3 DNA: TGTGCCAGCAGCTTAGGCAGGACTAGTATCCACGAGCAGTACTTC
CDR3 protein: CASSLGRTSIHEQYF

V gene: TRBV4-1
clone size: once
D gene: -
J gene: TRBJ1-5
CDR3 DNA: TGCGCCAGCAGCCAAGATCGCGCGGGAACGCTGCAGCCCCAGCATTTT
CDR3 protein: CASSQDRAGTLQPQHF

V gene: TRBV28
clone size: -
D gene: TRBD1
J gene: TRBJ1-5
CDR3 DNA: TGTGCCAGCAGTACCCCAGGGGGCGAAGGCAATCAGCCCCAGCATTTT
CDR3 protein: CASSTPGGEGNQPQHF

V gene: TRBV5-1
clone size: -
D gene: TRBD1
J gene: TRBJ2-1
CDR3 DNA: TGCGCCAGCAGCTTCTATGACAGGGTTAACAATGAGCAGTTCTTC
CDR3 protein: CASSFYDRVNNEQFF

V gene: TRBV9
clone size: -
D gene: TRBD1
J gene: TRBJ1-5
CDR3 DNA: TGTGCCAGCAGCGCCTCCGGACAGGGGCCTCAGCCCCAGCATTTT
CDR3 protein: CASSASGQGPQPQHF

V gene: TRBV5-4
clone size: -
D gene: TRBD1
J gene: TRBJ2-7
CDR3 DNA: TGTGCCAGCAGCATGGGGGGACAGGCCGGCCTCTACGAGCAGTACTTC
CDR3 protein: CASSMGGQAGLYEQYF

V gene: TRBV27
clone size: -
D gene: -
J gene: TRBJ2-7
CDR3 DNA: TGTGCCAGCAGTCCGAACATATACGAGCAGTACTTC
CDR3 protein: CASSPNIYEQYF